This T cell receptor (beta chain) was sequenced in a study of graft-versus-host responses after intestinal transplantation (dated by TCRdb to the early 2020s). Study-wide context: The transplants that recipients received were multivisceral, liver-intestinal, or isolated intestinal. To identify alloreactive clones, pre-transplant mixed lymphocyte reaction products were sequenced and compared with unstimulated pre-transplant donor and recipient T cells. Instead of going to the commercial service, samples from a few later patients were sequenced in-house on an Illumina MiSeq and processed with MiXCR. Every recipient was given anti-thymocyte globulin induction, then maintenance tacrolimus and steroids for roughly 3 years. The cohort enrolled about two dozen intestinal transplant recipients including one retransplant, and a few patients lacking pretransplant specimens were excluded. Graft-versus-host and host-versus-graft alloreactive T cell clones were tracked in the graft, circulation and bone marrow after intestinal transplantation using bulk TCR-beta CDR3 sequencing. Donor T cell macrochimerism was defined as a peak of at least 4% donor T cells among recipient peripheral blood mononuclear cells.

General findings and caveats noted by the study authors: Early after transplant, peak levels of circulating GvH clones were associated with declines in HvG clones. In patients with donor T cell macrochimerism, the allografts had high GvH to HvG T cell clonal ratios. GvH clones were found in recipient bone marrow, and some of the GvH clones appeared earlier in ileal mucosa or blood, which is consistent with an intestinal mucosal origin. Conclusions were limited by the relatively low number and heterogeneity of intestinal transplant patients.

Libraries were prepared through the immunoSEQ multiplex PCR assay. For most patients, genomic DNA was isolated with the Qiagen DNeasy Blood and Tissue Kit and sent frozen to Adaptive Biotechnologies for TCR sequencing. For most patients, genomic DNA was subjected to high-throughput TCR-beta CDR3 sequencing by Adaptive Biotechnologies. Regarding the original processing steps: Adaptive's ImmunoSEQ software supplied the TCR sequencing data for 15 to 20 patients, while MiXCR and VDJtools were used to process three other patients. CD4 versus CD8 sorting errors were corrected by removing sequences found in both subsets at a frequency ratio below 5:1. Because the origin of CDR3 nucleotide sequences shared between donor and recipient could not be assigned, those sequences were removed. At least 2-fold expansion over unstimulated cells and a minimum CFSE-low frequency of 0.002% (template counts) or 0.001% (read counts) were required for clones to be classified as alloreactive. Mappable clones were those detected in sequenced pre-transplant spleen, lymph node, or MLR CFSE-low populations of the donor or recipient. Cumulative frequency of alloreactive clones was calculated as a percentage of all sequences weighted by copy number. Imported from immuneACCESS, the table was reduced by TCRdb to in-frame sequences with V and J called. These copies leave out some clones; in studies compared against another copy, an unresolved V gene accounts for under half, and the cause of the remainder is not known. V and J calls and clone size are as listed in that table; D and trimming were resolved from the DNA. The sample table lists 80,000 to 100,000 clones, about nine tenths of them with a count of one. About 0.18% of the sample lies in the top ten.

In regard to this clone: This clone's antigen is unknown. The record has no base qualities; no much larger clone is one base away.

CDR1 and CDR2 are drawn from the germline V gene: KGHSH, LQKENI. Germline trimming amounts to 3 bases on V and 2 bases on J, with 5 as the count of junction bases outside the gene matches. The CDR3 starts with the cysteine, ends with the phenylalanine, and has 15 residues. CDR3 DNA only is kept here, 45 bases in frame from base 1. The sample's time point label, decoded: cells obtained before transplantation from donor or recipient. CD3+CD4+ and CD3+CD8+ populations were FACS-sorted from unstimulated pre-transplant donor and recipient cells taken from spleen or lymph nodes. Recombination connected TRBV18 to TRBJ1-1, and 8 bases in between align with TRBD1. This specimen was unstimulated CD4+ T cells sorted from spleen or lymph node cells, taken before transplant. This clonotype was obtained from a human donor who was the organ donor for an intestinal transplant. The DNA is TGTGCCAGCTCACCCTTGGACAGGGCCAACACTGAAGCTTTCTTT. Translation gives CASSPLDRANTEAFF.